Given below is one TCR beta chain in context. Its cognate antigen is unknown. The time point was: persistent/refractory GD, antithyroid drugs over 5 years with positive TRAb. PBMC RNA was the source of the TCR library. This record comes from a study of regulatory T cells in long-lasting Graves disease. Study outcomes and limitations: Persistent disease samples used TRBV28, TRBJ1-2 and TRBJ2-5 preferentially. Compared with new cases, persistent Graves' patients showed reduced TCR diversity.

The CDR3 loop spans 14 amino acids. Germline assignment: CDR1 LGHDT and CDR2 YNNKEL (reference sequence). V lost 2 bases, J lost 0 bases, and 5 bases lay in between. The authors built TCR beta libraries using iRepertoire HTBI primers and Arm-PCR of CDR3 regions. TCRdb analysed the multiplex PCR reads with MiXCR anew, one entry per CDR3 protein. The profile shows some 470,000 distinct CDR3 sequences, around a fifth of them singletons. The chain employs TRBV3-1 and TRBJ1-5; D remains unclear. This TCR derives from a female donor with Graves disease. The material sequenced was peripheral blood mononuclear cells (PBMCs), taken when the disease was refractory, from a patient treated with antithyroid drugs. CDR3 sequence: CASSQQFSNQPQHF. The DNA for the CDR3 is TGTGCCAGCAGCCAACAATTTAGCAATCAGCCCCAGCATTTT.